A single sample gave rise to the 15 T cell receptor beta chains below, sequenced in a study of shared clonotypes between healthy human individuals. Some clones are missing from TCRdb's copy, which holds only in-frame ones; the method was immunoSEQ multiplex PCR. The sample lists 550,000 to 800,000 clones, 90% seen once, with 34% in the top ten. Specimen: memory CD8+ T cells from PBMCs. As to subset: CD45RO+ cells pooled with CCR7-negative TemRA cells. The source of these receptors is a man between 18 and 35 years old in good health. Some clones in this sample may be carry-over from other donors' samples.

As DNA, the CDR3 is TGTGCCAGCAGTTACCCACCGGGACTCCCGGGTAATGAGCAGTTCTTC. As protein: CASSYPPGLPGNEQFF. This chain links TRBV6-6 with TRBJ2-1, with TRBD2 as a possible D gene (6 bases). The CDR3 spans 16 residues. Looked up from germline, CDR1 is MNHNY and CDR2 is SVGAGI (reference sequence). The germline V and J ends were trimmed by 2 bases and 7 bases, with 18 bases remaining between them.

The V gene is TRBV10-3, the J gene TRBJ2-7, with 7 positions matching TRBD1. CDR1 is ENHRY and CDR2 is SYGVKD in the germline V gene. There are 15 residues in the CDR3. J lost 2 bases, V lost 3 bases, and 7 bases had no gene match. In nucleotides, the CDR3 is TGTGCCATCAGTGATCTGACAGGGACAACCTACGAGCAGTACTTC. Its protein is CAISDLTGTTYEQYF.

The genes are TRBV7-9 and TRBJ2-7, with D unresolved. V lost 4 bases and J lost 3, with 7 bases in between. The CDR3 consists of 12 residues. Germline V gene lookup returns CDR1 SEHNR and CDR2 FQNEAQ (reference sequence). CDR3 DNA sequence: TGTGCCAGCAGCTCTCTAGTCTACGAGCAGTACTTC. The encoded protein is CASSSLVYEQYF.

The rearrangement uses TRBV27 and TRBJ2-3; D gene unclear. The length of the CDR3 is 14 residues. V dropped 2 bases and J dropped 6 bases, with 12 bases sitting between them. Germline V gene data show CDR1 as MNHEY and CDR2 as SMNVEV (reference sequence). The CDR3 here is CASSLHLRADTQYF. DNA of the CDR3: TGTGCCAGCAGTTTACATCTACGAGCGGATACGCAGTATTTT.

The V call is TRBV28, the J call TRBJ2-5, with a weak D call TRBD2 (5 bases). The CDR3 sequence is 13 residues long. V was shortened by 11 bases and J by 3 bases, with 16 bases between the two germline ends. The germline V gene encodes CDR1 MDHEN and CDR2 SYDVKM. The CDR3 spells CAARGPPEETQYF. As DNA, the CDR3 is TGTGCCGCAAGAGGGCCGCCAGAAGAGACCCAGTACTTC.

A few counts support this clone. J is TRBJ1-1 and V is TRBV4-1; D call uncertain. The CDR3 sequence is 11 residues long. Germline V gives CDR1 MGHRA, CDR2 YSYEKL. Trimming removed 1 base from V and 8 bases from J, with 5 bases in between. DNA for the CDR3: TGCGCCAGCAGCCAAGGACAAGAAGCTTTCTTT. This sequence encodes CASSQGQEAFF.

This chain links TRBV6-5 with TRBJ1-1, with a tentative D call TRBD1 (6 bases). The CDR3 is made up of 15 amino acids. V was cut by 5 bases and J by 0 bases, with 13 bases left in between. Germline lookup yields CDR1 MNHEY and CDR2 SVGAGI. The CDR3 coding sequence is TGTGCCAGCAGTGTATCCGGGACAATGAACACTGAAGCTTTCTTT. This codes for CASSVSGTMNTEAFF.

The V and J genes are TRBV29-1 and TRBJ1-2; D perhaps matches TRBD1 (6 bases). The CDR3 consists of 14 residues. Trimming took off 6 bases at V and 2 bases at J, with 16 bases between the two ends. Looked up from germline, CDR1 is SQVTM and CDR2 is ANQGSEA. DNA of the CDR3: TGCAGCGTGACCCCAAACAGGGAAAACTATGGCTACACCTTC. Its protein product is CSVTPNRENYGYTF.

The chain joins TRBV6-5 to TRBJ1-4, with D possibly matching TRBD1 (5 bases). CDR3 length: 14 amino acids. The ends were cut back, 5 bases at V and 5 bases at J, with 12 bases in the middle. Germline V lookup: CDR1 MNHEY, CDR2 SVGAGI. CDR3 region: CASSPLRDNEKLFF. CDR3 DNA: TGTGCCAGCAGTCCTCTTCGGGACAATGAAAAACTGTTTTTT.

The chain employs TRBV7-9 and TRBJ2-7, with D perhaps assigned TRBD1 or TRBD2 (6 bases each). The ends were cut back, 0 bases at V and 6 bases at J, with 18 bases in the middle. The CDR3 has 16 residues. The V gene's germline CDR1 is SEHNR and CDR2 FQNEAQ (reference sequence). This chain's CDR3 is CASSLAGGRGRLEQYF. DNA for the CDR3: TGTGCCAGCAGCTTAGCGGGGGGCAGGGGACGACTCGAGCAGTACTTC.

The gene calls are TRBV11-2 and TRBJ2-7, with 11 nucleotides matching TRBD1. This CDR3 comprises 16 residues. From germline, CDR1 is SGHAT and CDR2 FQNNGV. V was clipped by 0 bases and J by 2 bases; unmatched bases: 3. DNA for the CDR3: TGTGCCAGCAGCTTAGATTGGGGACAGGGGGCCTACGAGCAGTACTTC. It translates to CASSLDWGQGAYEQYF.

This chain links TRBV27 with TRBJ1-1; TRBD1 might be the D (6 bases). Germline assignment: CDR1 MNHEY and CDR2 SMNVEV (reference sequence). Trimming stripped 1 base from V and 3 bases from J, with 9 bases between. This CDR3 comprises 14 residues. The CDR3 DNA follows: TGTGCCAGCAGTTTATGGGGGCAGGACACTGAAGCTTTCTTT. This encodes CASSLWGQDTEAFF.

CDR3 DNA: TGTGCCAGCAGTACGCGACAGGAGATGGCTCAGCCCCAGCATTTT. Its translation is CASSTRQEMAQPQHF. The V call is TRBV27, the J call TRBJ1-5; weak D call: TRBD1 (6 bases). Trimming took 5 bases from V and 6 from J, leaving 17 bases between them. CDR1 is MNHEY and CDR2 is SMNVEV in the germline V gene (reference sequence). The CDR3 extends over 15 amino acids.

This clone was seen only once. The V gene is TRBV7-9, the J gene TRBJ2-7; D call uncertain. The CDR3 contains 13 residues. In germline, CDR1 is SEHNR, CDR2 FQNEAQ (reference sequence). V was cut by 5 bases and J by 3 bases, with 11 bases left in between. This CDR3 is CASSHPRHYEQYF. Written as DNA, the CDR3 is TGTGCCAGCAGCCATCCAAGGCACTACGAGCAGTACTTC.

This clone was seen a few times. The J gene is TRBJ1-1, the V gene TRBV29-1; the D is unclear. Per the germline V gene, CDR1 is SQVTM and CDR2 is ANQGSEA. V was pared by 0 bases and J by 6 bases, with 14 bases between. The CDR3 runs to 14 residues. In DNA, the CDR3 is TGCAGCGTTGAAGACCCGGCCGGCGCTGCTGAAGCTTTCTTT. Translating gives CSVEDPAGAAEAFF.